Listed here are 16 T cell receptor beta chains from one sample, sequenced in a study of kidney transplant recipient with SARS-CoV-2 infection. TCRdb ran MiXCR on the reads and lists one entry per CDR3 protein. The data hold approximately 240,000 distinct CDR3 sequences, with 25% to 30% observed a single time. The sequenced sample was a blood sample, obtained at baseline and on roughly day 110 from a kidney transplant recipient. The receptor set was obtained from a male patient aged 25-45 years who had COVID-19 and was a kidney transplant recipient. Some T cells here may be from the graft donor.

This clonotype was counted many times. The chain couples TRBV11-1 to TRBJ2-2; TRBD2 aligns across 7 bases. Per germline, CDR1 SGHAT and CDR2 FQDESV (reference sequence). The CDR3 has 16 residues. The trim removed 5 bases at V and 0 bases at J, leaving 6 bases unmatched. The CDR3 protein is CASSLSGIANTGELFF. CDR3 nucleotides: TGTGCCAGCAGCCTCAGCGGGATCGCGAACACCGGGGAGCTGTTTTTT.

This clonotype was counted between two and nine times. The rearrangement joins TRBV3-1 to TRBJ2-2; the D is unclear. CDR3 size: 18 residues. Trimming removed 5 bases from V and 5 bases from J, with 24 bases in between. CDR1 is LGHDT, CDR2 YNNKEL, per germline (reference sequence). The CDR3 loop reads CASSALRPISGLTGELFF. Written as DNA, the CDR3 is TGTGCCAGCAGCGCCCTACGTCCCATTTCAGGCTTGACCGGGGAGCTGTTTTTT.

The chain uses TRBV10-3 and TRBJ2-7; 10 bases map to TRBD2. Trimming cost V 4 bases and J 3 bases; bases outside gene matches: 0. This CDR3 spans 13 amino acids. Germline V gene lookup returns CDR1 ENHRY and CDR2 SYGVKD. The CDR3 is CAISASGSYEQYF. CDR3 nucleotide sequence: TGTGCCATCAGTGCTAGCGGGAGCTACGAGCAGTACTTC.

As concerns this clonotype: A clone one base away is much larger, so this may be a read error. The chain employs TRBV5-1 and TRBJ1-6, with D hard to call. The CDR3 loop spans 16 amino acids. Germline CDR1 reads SGHRS; CDR2 reads YFSETQ. CDR3 region: CAGSLTVSEYNSPLHF. DNA of the CDR3: TGCGCCGGCAGCCTAACAGTATCTGAATATAATTCACCCCTCCACTTT.

Ten or more counts support this clonotype. The chain joins TRBV28 to TRBJ1-3; tentatively, D is TRBD1 (6 bases). The V and J ends lost 6 bases and 2 bases respectively, with 14 bases between them. Germline-derived CDR1 and CDR2 are MDHEN and SYDVKM. The CDR3 covers 15 residues. The CDR3 is CASRNRDFTGNTIYF. The CDR3 DNA reads as TGTGCCAGCAGGAACAGGGATTTCACTGGAAACACCATATATTTT.

As regards this clonotype: This may be a read error: a much more frequent sequence differs by one nucleotide. The chain is built from TRBV23-1 and TRBJ1-2; D unresolved. Being an ORF, TRBV23-1 has a function that is uncertain. The V gene lost 4 bases and the J gene lost 4 bases, with 22 bases spanning the gap. There are 17 residues in the CDR3. CDR3 sequence: CASSRVLLRRKTYGYTF. CDR3 sequence (DNA): TGCGCCAGCAGTCGTGTATTGCTACGCAGAAAGACCTATGGCTACACCTTC.

This clonotype was counted at least ten times. The chain couples TRBV6-5 to TRBJ1-5; D may be TRBD1 (5 bases). The CDR3 consists of 15 residues. The ends were cut back, 0 bases at V and 6 bases at J, with 12 bases in the middle. Germline V lookup: CDR1 MNHEY, CDR2 SVGAGI. CDR3 DNA sequence: TGTGCCAGCAGTTACTCTTGGGGGTCCCGTCAGCCCCAGCATTTT. This gives the protein CASSYSWGSRQPQHF.

This clonotype was observed many times. The V call is TRBV24-1, the J call TRBJ1-2, with 9 bases that match TRBD1. Germline V gene data show CDR1 as KGHDR and CDR2 as SFDVKD. The CDR3 length is 14 residues. The V segment lost 3 bases and the J segment 8 bases; nucleotides outside the gene matches: 6. CDR3 sequence (DNA): TGTGCCACCAGTGATGAGGGACAGGGCAGAGGCTACACCTTC. Translated, it gives CATSDEGQGRGYTF.

Regarding this clonotype: An end of the junction does not agree with germline; a read error may underlie this. The chain carries TRBV6-4 and TRBJ1-2; D gene uncertain. This CDR3 has 17 amino acids. Germline V gene lookup returns CDR1 MRHNA and CDR2 SNTAGT. CDR3 coding DNA: TGTGCCAGCAGTCCAAGGTTCTCACACGGAAAGACCTATGGCTACGCCTTC. Protein sequence: CASSPRFSHGKTYGYAF.

In regard to this clonotype: A much larger clone sits a single nucleotide away, making a read error possible. The chain employs TRBV3-1 and TRBJ2-2; no firm D call. V was clipped by 0 bases and J by 5 bases, with 13 bases between them. The CDR3 loop spans 16 amino acids. Per germline, CDR1 LGHDT and CDR2 YNNKEL (reference sequence). Written as DNA, the CDR3 is TGTGCCAGCAGCCAAGATAGGGTGGCTAGTACCGGGGAGCTGTTTTTT. Translated: CASSQDRVASTGELFF.

This clonotype was observed a handful of times. The chain uses TRBV2 and TRBJ2-4, with no clear D. The DNA matches TRBJ2-7 better at its end, which makes the J call doubtful. The CDR3 contains 11 residues. The V gene's germline CDR1 is SNHLY and CDR2 FYNNEI. The CDR3 bases are TGTGCCATCTCAGTAGATTACGAGCAGTACTTC. Its translation: CAISVDYEQYF.

About this clonotype itself: A junction end diverges from the germline sequence, so it may reflect a read error. The rearrangement uses TRBV5-4 and TRBJ1-4, with D hard to call. In germline, CDR1 is SGHNT, CDR2 YYREEE (reference sequence). The CDR3 consists of 13 residues. The CDR3 reads CASSLAPPEKLLF. Here the CDR3 DNA reads TGTGCCAGCAGCTTGGCCCCCCCTGAAAAACTGCTTTTT.

This clonotype was found many times. This chain joins TRBV12-1 and TRBJ2-5; the table's D call TRBD1 went unverified against the DNA. TRBV12-1 corresponds to a pseudogene. This CDR3 contains 15 residues. The CDR3 DNA reads TGTGCCAGCAGCTTTGCCCTGACAGGGGTGCAGACCCAGTACTTC. Amino acids: CASSFALTGVQTQYF.

On this clonotype itself: This sequence may be a read error, since a much larger clone differs from it by one base. This chain joins TRBV6-5 and TRBJ2-1; D is ambiguous. The CDR3 runs 16 residues. Germline lookup yields CDR1 MNHEY and CDR2 SVGAGI. CDR3 DNA: TGTACCAGCAGTTACTCCCCGGAAAGGACCTACAATGAGCAGTTCTTC. Protein: CTSSYSPERTYNEQFF.

This clonotype was seen ten or more times. V usage is TRBV3-1 and J usage is TRBJ1-2; D unclear. The CDR3 loop spans 17 amino acids. CDR1 is LGHDT, CDR2 YNNKEL, per germline (reference sequence). The V gene lost 3 bases and the J gene lost 4 bases, with 21 bases spanning the gap. CDR3 amino acids: CASSQPSTLRKTYGYTF. DNA of the CDR3: TGTGCCAGCAGCCAGCCCTCCACCCTTCGAAAGACCTATGGCTACACCTTC.

This clonotype occurred a few times. V and J are TRBV7-1 and TRBJ1-2; the D is unclear. TRBV7-1 carries the ORF label, with uncertain function. This CDR3 is 17 amino acids long. The V end was cut by 4 bases, the J end by 4 bases, with 22 bases between. The chain's CDR3 is CASSFTSHEGKTYGYTF. The CDR3 DNA sequence: TGTGCCAGCAGCTTTACCTCTCACGAGGGAAAGACCTATGGCTACACCTTC.